The entry below describes one TCR beta chain. Its target is not known. These data come from a study of Graves' ophthalmopathy and Graves' hyperthyroidism. General study findings and limits: Most expanded clonotypes in thyroid above 0.001 frequency also showed up in blood. It was with approximately 70% sensitivity and about 72% specificity that the model predicted ophthalmopathy progression.

Germline V lookup: CDR1 LNHNV, CDR2 YYDKDF (reference sequence). CDR3 length equals 17 residues. Trimming cost V 3 bases and J 0 bases, with 15 bases left between them. Pregnancy or lactation, uncontrolled infections and other autoimmune diseases were grounds for excluding patients. The PBMCs originated from roughly 10 ml of fresh peripheral blood. TCR beta CDR3 amplification used RNA transcripts. RT-PCR was first run with HTBI primers, then multiplex PCR in a second round. TCRdb processed the multiplex PCR reads anew with MiXCR; each CDR3 protein has one entry. The sample includes around 600,000 distinct CDR3 sequences, about two fifths seen only once; the top ten take roughly 3.5%.

J is TRBJ1-5 and V is TRBV15; D is ambiguous. The specimen was peripheral blood. The receptor was isolated from an adult man with Graves' ophthalmopathy. CDR3: CATSSLGGGDSNQPQHF. Here the CDR3 DNA reads TGTGCCACCAGCAGCTTAGGTGGTGGGGATAGCAATCAGCCCCAGCATTTT. Complete variable domain (other parts from reference TRBV15 and TRBJ1-5): DAMVIQNPRYQVTQFGKPVTLSCSQTLNHNVMYWYQQKSSQAPKLLFHYYDKDFNNEADTPDNFQSRRPNTSFCFLDIRSPGLGDTAMYLCATSSLGGGDSNQPQHFGDGTRLSIL.